The clone carrying this T cell receptor (beta chain) was observed many times. Its antigen remains unknown. V lost 0 bases to trimming and J lost 7 bases, with 18 bases between them. The CDR3 loop spans 16 amino acids. The germline gives CDR1 MNHNS, CDR2 SASEGT. RNA transcripts provided the source from which TCR beta CDR3 regions were amplified. In the first-round RT-PCR of the TCR CDR3, the HTBI primer set was used. One entry per CDR3 protein, called by TCRdb with MiXCR from the multiplex PCR reads. The repertoire holds under 450,000 distinct CDR3 sequences, with around a sixth as singletons. The data are from a study of T cells in Graves' hyperthyroidism and ophthalmopathy. Findings of the study overall: The majority of expanded thyroid clonotypes above 0.001 also appeared in blood.

In patients aged 18 to 65, hyperthyroidism was newly diagnosed, with duration under 2 months. This clonotype originated in a woman under 30 with Graves' hyperthyroidism. This chain joins TRBV6-1 and TRBJ2-5; unclear D gene. Sequenced sample: blood. The CDR3 is CASSEARRQLPRTQYF. The CDR3 DNA follows: TGTGCCAGCAGTGAAGCGCGGCGGCAGCTACCCCGGACCCAGTACTTC.